This entry lists 13 T cell receptor beta chains sequenced from one sample in a study of cytomegalovirus exposure and HLA in healthy donors. The primer mix had 60 Vbeta and 13 Jbeta primers. Clones were sequenced by immunoSEQ multiplex PCR, and TCRdb holds only the in-frame ones, with some missing. The sample holds some 150,000 clones, roughly 71% seen once. The sample consisted of PBMCs. The receptors were sampled from a middle-aged woman in good health and CMV-seronegative.

This clone was seen a handful of times. The CDR3 DNA is TGTGCCAGCAGTTTCGGCGAGGGCCTAGATTCACCCCTCCACTTT. It is translated as CASSFGEGLDSPLHF. V and J are TRBV6-6 and TRBJ1-6; no clear D gene. Germline loops: CDR1 MNHNY, CDR2 SVGAGI (reference sequence). CDR3 length equals 15 residues. V gave up 4 bases and J gave up 8 bases, with 15 bases separating them.

The V gene is TRBV18, the J gene TRBJ1-5; 7 bases match TRBD1. Germline V CDR1 and CDR2: KGHSH, LQKENI. J gave up 0 bases and V 3 bases, and 8 bases lay outside the gene matches. This CDR3 is built from 17 residues. The CDR3 here is CASSPTLTGYSNQPQHF. The DNA for the CDR3 is TGTGCCAGCTCACCGACTTTGACAGGGTATAGCAATCAGCCCCAGCATTTT.

This chain uses TRBV9 with TRBJ2-3, with D unclear. Germline-derived CDR1 and CDR2 are SGDLS and YYNGEE. V dropped 0 bases and J dropped 0 bases, with 5 bases sitting between them. The CDR3 is made up of 14 amino acids. The CDR3 reads CASSVAPSTDTQYF. CDR3 in DNA: TGTGCCAGCAGCGTAGCCCCTAGCACAGATACGCAGTATTTT.

V usage is TRBV19 and J usage is TRBJ2-7; 8 nucleotides agree with TRBD1. The germline V gene has CDR1 LNHDA and CDR2 SQIVND (reference sequence). The CDR3 runs to 11 residues. The J segment lost 12 bases and the V segment lost 3 bases, leaving 4 bases of the junction unmatched. The CDR3 nucleotides read TGTGCCAGTAGTATGGTGGACAGGGTGTACTTC. Protein product: CASSMVDRVYF.

The chain joins TRBV6-5 to TRBJ2-5; 7 nucleotides match TRBD2. The J call may be incorrect, as the DNA end agrees better with TRBJ2-7. Germline lookup yields CDR1 MNHEY and CDR2 SVGAGI. The CDR3 runs to 14 residues. CDR3 nucleotide sequence: TGTGCCAGCAGTACAAACGGGAGGTCTTACGAGCAGTACTTC. It codes for CASSTNGRSYEQYF.

The rearrangement uses TRBV10-3 and TRBJ1-2; 7 bases align to TRBD1. Germline V gene sequence: CDR1 ENHRY, CDR2 SYGVKD. This CDR3 comprises 12 residues. Trimming cost V 6 bases and J 8 bases; bases outside gene matches: 6. The CDR3 sequence: CAISSTGVGYTF. The DNA of the CDR3 is TGTGCCATCAGCTCTACAGGGGTCGGCTACACCTTC.

The chain carries TRBV4-1 and TRBJ2-2; 9 bases map to TRBD1. The CDR3 runs to 16 residues. CDR1 is MGHRA and CDR2 is YSYEKL in the germline V gene. V lost 6 bases to trimming and J lost 6 bases; unmatched junction nucleotides: 11. CDR3 residues: CASRSQGAPSSGELFF. CDR3 sequence (DNA): TGCGCCAGCAGGTCACAGGGGGCGCCGAGTTCCGGGGAGCTGTTTTTT.

This chain uses TRBV4-1 with TRBJ2-1; TRBD1 matches at 8 bases. The CDR3 is made up of 18 amino acids. The germline CDR1 and CDR2 sequences are MGHRA and YSYEKL. The trim removed 0 bases at V and 0 bases at J, leaving 7 bases unmatched. CDR3 residues: CASSQEPRTGSSYNEQFF. CDR3 nucleotide sequence: TGCGCCAGCAGCCAAGAGCCTCGGACAGGGAGCTCCTACAATGAGCAGTTCTTC.

A few counts support this clone. As DNA, the CDR3 is TGTGCCAGCAGCGGACAGGGATGGTATGGCTACACCTTC. Its protein product is CASSGQGWYGYTF. The chain joins TRBV9 to TRBJ1-2; 7 bases are a match to TRBD1. J gave up 5 bases and V 3 bases, and 4 bases lay outside the gene matches. The germline V gene has CDR1 SGDLS and CDR2 YYNGEE. This CDR3 is built from 13 residues.

This chain links TRBV6-4 with TRBJ2-1, with 7 bases fitting TRBD1. V lost 4 bases, J lost 10 bases, and 13 bases stayed unmatched. The CDR3 extends over 15 amino acids. Germline lookup yields CDR1 MRHNA and CDR2 SNTAGT. The CDR3: CASSGPGQPGWEQFF. The CDR3 nucleotides are TGTGCCAGCAGTGGGCCGGGACAGCCGGGGTGGGAGCAGTTCTTC.

The chain is built from TRBV11-2 and TRBJ1-1, with 9 bases aligning to TRBD1. J was trimmed by 5 bases and V by 4 bases; bases with no gene match: 8. The CDR3 is 15 residues long. In germline, CDR1 is SGHAT, CDR2 FQNNGV. The CDR3 reads CASSSHRDRDTEAFF. The CDR3 DNA reads as TGTGCCAGCAGCTCTCACCGGGACAGGGATACTGAAGCTTTCTTT.

The chain uses TRBV29-1 and TRBJ1-4; D unresolved. The germline CDR1 and CDR2 sequences are SQVTM and ANQGSEA. This CDR3 is built from 14 residues. The V gene lost 4 bases and the J gene lost 13 bases, with 22 bases spanning the gap. The CDR3 DNA reads as TGCAGCGTTGGCCTCCCGGGAATGGGTATGGGACTGTTTTTT. Translating gives CSVGLPGMGMGLFF. The full variable domain, its missing parts supplied by reference TRBV29-1 and TRBJ1-4, is SAVISQKPSRDICQRGTSLTIQCQVDSQVTMMFWYRQQPGQSLTLIATANQGSEATYESGFVIDKFPISRPNLTFSTLTVSNMSPEDSSIYLCSVGLPGMGMGLFFGSGTQLSVL.

This clone was observed once. The gene calls are TRBV5-1 and TRBJ1-6; tentative D call: TRBD1 (6 bases). Germline V lookup: CDR1 SGHRS, CDR2 YFSETQ. The CDR3 is 15 amino acids. Trimming cost V 0 bases and J 6 bases, with 10 bases left between them. The CDR3 spells CASSLETGSNSPLHF. CDR3 nucleotides: TGCGCCAGCAGCTTGGAAACAGGGAGTAATTCACCCCTCCACTTT.